This TCR beta chain emerged from a study of blood T cells in healthy people across ages. Overall study context: Template switching retrieved approximately one barcoded beta molecule for each two T cells. Study observations and caveats: As naive T cell percentage varied, TCR beta diversity correlated strongly with it. Age showed a roughly linear inverse relationship with TCR beta diversity per million T cells.

PCR was performed a second time for about 7 to 12 cycles using a sample-barcoded 5' primer and a J-beta primer mix. TCRdb recomputed calls from the 5' RACE reads with MiXCR, one row per CDR3 protein. The table shows about 680,000 distinct CDR3 sequences, with about 52% occurring only once. The CDR3 totals 10 residues. Germline V gene sequence: CDR1 DFQATT, CDR2 SNEGSKA (reference sequence). This clonotype was detected only once. The antigen is undetermined. Sequencing was performed on blood. J is TRBJ2-4 and V is TRBV20-1, with no clear D. TRBJ2-7 explains the end of the DNA better; the J call may be wrong. The receptor was derived from a woman in her fifties or sixties in good health. CDR3 sequence reads: CSASDDEQYF. CDR3 coding DNA: TGCAGTGCTAGTGACGACGAGCAGTACTTC.